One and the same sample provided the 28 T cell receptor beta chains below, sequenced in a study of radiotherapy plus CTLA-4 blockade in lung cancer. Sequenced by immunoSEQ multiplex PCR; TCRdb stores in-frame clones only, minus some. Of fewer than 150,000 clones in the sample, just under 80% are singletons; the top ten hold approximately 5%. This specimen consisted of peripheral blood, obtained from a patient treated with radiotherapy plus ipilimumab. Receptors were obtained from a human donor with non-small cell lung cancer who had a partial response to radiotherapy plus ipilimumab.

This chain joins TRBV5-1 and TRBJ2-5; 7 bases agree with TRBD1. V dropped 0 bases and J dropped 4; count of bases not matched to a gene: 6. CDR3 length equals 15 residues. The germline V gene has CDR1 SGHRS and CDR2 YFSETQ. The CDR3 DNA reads TGCGCCAGCAGCTTGGCCAAACAGGGGAGAGAGACCCAGTACTTC. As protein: CASSLAKQGRETQYF. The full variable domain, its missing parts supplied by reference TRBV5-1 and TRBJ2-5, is KAGVTQTPRYLIKTRGQQVTLSCSPISGHRSVSWYQQTPGQGLQFLFEYFSETQRNKGNFPGRFSGRQFSNSRSEMNVSTLELGDSALYLCASSLAKQGRETQYFGPGTRLLVL.

In DNA, the CDR3 is TGTGCCAGCAGCTTAGGCCCAGGGGAGGGGGGCTACACCTTC. It encodes CASSLGPGEGGYTF. This sequence joins TRBV7-3 and TRBJ1-2; D is perhaps TRBD1 (6 bases). The CDR3 has 14 residues. Germline loops: CDR1 SGHTA, CDR2 FQGTGA. Trimming left V 2 bases short and J 8 bases short, with 15 bases between.

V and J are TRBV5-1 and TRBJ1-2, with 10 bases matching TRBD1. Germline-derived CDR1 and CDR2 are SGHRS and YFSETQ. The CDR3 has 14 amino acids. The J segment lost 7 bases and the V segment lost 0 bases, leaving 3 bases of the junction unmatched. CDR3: CASSLGGTGAGYTF. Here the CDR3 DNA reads TGCGCCAGCAGCTTGGGGGGGACAGGGGCTGGCTACACCTTC.

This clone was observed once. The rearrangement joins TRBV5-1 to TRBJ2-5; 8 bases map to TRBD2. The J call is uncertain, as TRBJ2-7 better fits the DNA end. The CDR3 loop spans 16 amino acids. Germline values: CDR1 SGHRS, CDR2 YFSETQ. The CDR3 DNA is TGCGCCAGCAGCCCGGGAGAAAGTAGCGGGATGTACGAGCAGTACTTC. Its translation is CASSPGESSGMYEQYF.

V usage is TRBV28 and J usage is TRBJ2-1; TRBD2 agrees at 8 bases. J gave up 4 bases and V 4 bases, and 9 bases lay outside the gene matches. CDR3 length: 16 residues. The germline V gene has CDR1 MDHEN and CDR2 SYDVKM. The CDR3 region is CASSSPSGSEYNEQFF. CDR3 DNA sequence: TGTGCCAGCAGTTCACCCAGCGGGAGCGAATACAATGAGCAGTTCTTC.

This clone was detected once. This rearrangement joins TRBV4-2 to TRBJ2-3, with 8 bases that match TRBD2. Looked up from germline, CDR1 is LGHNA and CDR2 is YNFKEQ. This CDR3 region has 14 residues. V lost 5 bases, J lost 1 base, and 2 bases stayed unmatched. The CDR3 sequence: CASSSTSGTDTQYF. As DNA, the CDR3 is TGTGCCAGCAGCTCGACTAGCGGCACAGATACGCAGTATTTT.

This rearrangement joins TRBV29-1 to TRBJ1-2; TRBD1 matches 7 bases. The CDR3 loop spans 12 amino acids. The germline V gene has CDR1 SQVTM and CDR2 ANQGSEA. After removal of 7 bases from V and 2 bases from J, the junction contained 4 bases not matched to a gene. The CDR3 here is CSGETGNYGYTF. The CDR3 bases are TGCAGCGGGGAGACAGGGAACTATGGCTACACCTTC.

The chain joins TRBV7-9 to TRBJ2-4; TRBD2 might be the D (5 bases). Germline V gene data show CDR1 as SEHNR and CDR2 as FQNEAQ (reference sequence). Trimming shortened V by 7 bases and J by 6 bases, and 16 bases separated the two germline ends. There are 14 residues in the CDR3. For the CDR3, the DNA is TGTGCCAGCAACCCCGGACTGGCGGGAAACATTCAGTACTTC. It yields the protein CASNPGLAGNIQYF.

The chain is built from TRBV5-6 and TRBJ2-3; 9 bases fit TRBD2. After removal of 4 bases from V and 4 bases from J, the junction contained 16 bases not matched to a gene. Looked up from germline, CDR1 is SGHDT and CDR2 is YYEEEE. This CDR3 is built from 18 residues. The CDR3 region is CASSVLYVWREGPDTQYF. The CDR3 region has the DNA TGTGCCAGCAGCGTCCTCTACGTGTGGCGGGAGGGCCCAGATACGCAGTATTTT.

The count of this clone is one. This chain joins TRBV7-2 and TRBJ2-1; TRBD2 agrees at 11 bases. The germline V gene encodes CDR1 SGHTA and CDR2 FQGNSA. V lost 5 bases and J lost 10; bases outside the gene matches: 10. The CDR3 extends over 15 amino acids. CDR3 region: CASSPGTSGLGEQFF. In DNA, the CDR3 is TGTGCCAGCAGCCCTGGGACTAGCGGCCTAGGGGAGCAGTTCTTC.

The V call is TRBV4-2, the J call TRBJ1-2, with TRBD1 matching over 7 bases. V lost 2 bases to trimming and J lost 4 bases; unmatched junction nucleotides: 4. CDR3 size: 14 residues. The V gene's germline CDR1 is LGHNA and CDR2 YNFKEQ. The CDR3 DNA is TGTGCCAGCAGCCAAAAGGGACAGAGCTATGGCTACACCTTC. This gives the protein CASSQKGQSYGYTF.

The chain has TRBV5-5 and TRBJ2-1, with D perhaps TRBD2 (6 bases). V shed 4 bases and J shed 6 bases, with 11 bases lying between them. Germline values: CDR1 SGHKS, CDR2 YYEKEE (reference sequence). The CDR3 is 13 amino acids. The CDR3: CASSHPAGNEQFF. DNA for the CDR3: TGTGCCAGCAGCCACCCAGCGGGCAATGAGCAGTTCTTC.

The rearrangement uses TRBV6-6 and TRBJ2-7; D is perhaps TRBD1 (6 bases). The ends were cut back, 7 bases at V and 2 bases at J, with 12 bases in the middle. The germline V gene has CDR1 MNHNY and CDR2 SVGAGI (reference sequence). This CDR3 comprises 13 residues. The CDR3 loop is CASKPTGTYEQYV. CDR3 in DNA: TGTGCCAGCAAACCGACAGGCACCTACGAGCAGTACGTC.

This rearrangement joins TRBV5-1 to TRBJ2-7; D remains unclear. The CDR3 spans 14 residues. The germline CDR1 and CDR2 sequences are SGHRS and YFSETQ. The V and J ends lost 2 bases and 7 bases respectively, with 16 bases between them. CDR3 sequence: CASSFVADSTEQYF. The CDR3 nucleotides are TGCGCCAGCAGCTTTGTGGCAGACTCGACGGAGCAGTACTTC.

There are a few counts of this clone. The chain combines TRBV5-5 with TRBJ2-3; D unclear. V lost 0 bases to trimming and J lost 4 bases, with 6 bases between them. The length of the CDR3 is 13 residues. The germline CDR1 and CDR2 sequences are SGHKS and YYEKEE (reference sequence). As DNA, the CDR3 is TGTGCCAGCAGCTTGGAGCTGGCAGATACGCAGTATTTT. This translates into CASSLELADTQYF. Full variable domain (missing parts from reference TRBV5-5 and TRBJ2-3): DAGVTQSPTHLIKTRGQQVTLRCSPISGHKSVSWYQQVLGQGPQFIFQYYEKEERGRGNFPDRFSARQFPNYSSELNVNALLLGDSALYLCASSLELADTQYFGPGTRLTVL.

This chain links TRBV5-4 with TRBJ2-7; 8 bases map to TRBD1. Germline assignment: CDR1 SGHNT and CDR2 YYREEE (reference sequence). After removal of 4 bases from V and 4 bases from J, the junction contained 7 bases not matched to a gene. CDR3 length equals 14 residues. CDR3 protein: CASSPDRGLYEQYF. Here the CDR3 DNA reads TGTGCCAGCAGCCCAGACAGGGGTCTATACGAGCAGTACTTC.

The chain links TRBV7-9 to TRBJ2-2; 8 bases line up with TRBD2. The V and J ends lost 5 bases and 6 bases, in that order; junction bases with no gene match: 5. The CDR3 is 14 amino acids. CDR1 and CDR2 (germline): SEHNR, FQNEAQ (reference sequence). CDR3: CASSPGLGAGELFF. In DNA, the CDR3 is TGTGCCAGCAGCCCGGGACTAGGTGCCGGGGAGCTGTTTTTT.

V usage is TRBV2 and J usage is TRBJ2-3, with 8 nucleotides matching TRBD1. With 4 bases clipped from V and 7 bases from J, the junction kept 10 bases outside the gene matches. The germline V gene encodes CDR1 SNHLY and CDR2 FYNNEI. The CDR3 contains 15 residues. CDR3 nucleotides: TGTGCCAGCAGTGGGGACAGGCTCATTCAGAATACGCAGTATTTT. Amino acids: CASSGDRLIQNTQYF.

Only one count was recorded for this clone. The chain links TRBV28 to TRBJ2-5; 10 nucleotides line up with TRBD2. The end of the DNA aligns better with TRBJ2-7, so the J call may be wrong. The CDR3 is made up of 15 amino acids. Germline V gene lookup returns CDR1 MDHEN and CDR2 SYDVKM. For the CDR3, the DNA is TGTGCCAGCAGTTTATCGGCTAGCGGGAGAGTCGAGCAGTACTTC. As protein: CASSLSASGRVEQYF.

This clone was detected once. CDR3 loop: CASASGQGGHQPQHF. The DNA for the CDR3 is TGTGCCAGCGCTTCGGGACAAGGAGGACATCAGCCCCAGCATTTT. The chain combines TRBV28 with TRBJ1-5; D may be TRBD1 (6 bases). The length of the CDR3 is 15 residues. Between the trimmed V and J ends, which lost 8 bases and 5 bases, there was a span of 19 bases. Germline V gives CDR1 MDHEN, CDR2 SYDVKM.

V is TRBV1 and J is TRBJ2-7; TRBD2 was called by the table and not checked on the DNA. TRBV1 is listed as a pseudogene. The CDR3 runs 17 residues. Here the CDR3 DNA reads TGCACCAGCAGCCAGCCTACTAGCGGGAGGGCCGTCTACGAGCAGTACTTC. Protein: CTSSQPTSGRAVYEQYF.

Here the CDR3 DNA reads TGTGCCAGCAGTTATACAGGGGGGGGCTACACCTTC. Translated: CASSYTGGGYTF. The chain recombines TRBV6-5 with TRBJ1-2; 8 bases line up with TRBD1. The CDR3 has 12 residues. V dropped 3 bases and J dropped 8; count of bases not matched to a gene: 2. Germline lookup yields CDR1 MNHEY and CDR2 SVGAGI.

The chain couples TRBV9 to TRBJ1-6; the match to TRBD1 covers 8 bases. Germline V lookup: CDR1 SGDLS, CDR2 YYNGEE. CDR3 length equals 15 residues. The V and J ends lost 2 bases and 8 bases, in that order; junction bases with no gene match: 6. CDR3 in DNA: TGTGCCAGCAGCGTCGAGACAGGGGAGGATTCACCCCTCCACTTT. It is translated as CASSVETGEDSPLHF.

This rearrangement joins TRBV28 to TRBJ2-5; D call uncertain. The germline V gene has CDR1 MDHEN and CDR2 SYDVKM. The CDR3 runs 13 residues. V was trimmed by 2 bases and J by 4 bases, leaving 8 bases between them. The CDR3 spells CASSLIAPETQYF. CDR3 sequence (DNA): TGTGCCAGCAGTTTAATAGCTCCAGAGACCCAGTACTTC. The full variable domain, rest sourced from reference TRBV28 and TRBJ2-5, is DVKVTQSSRYLVKRTGEKVFLECVQDMDHENMFWYRQDPGLGLRLIYFSYDVKMKEKGDIPEGYSVSREKKERFSLILESASTNQTSMYLCASSLIAPETQYFGPGTRLLVL.

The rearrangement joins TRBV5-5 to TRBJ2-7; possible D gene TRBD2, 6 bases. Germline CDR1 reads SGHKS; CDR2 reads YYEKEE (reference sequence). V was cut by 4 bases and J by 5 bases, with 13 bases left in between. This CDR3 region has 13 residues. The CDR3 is CASSLGGRNEQYV. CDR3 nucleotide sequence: TGTGCCAGCAGCCTCGGAGGGAGAAACGAGCAGTACGTC.

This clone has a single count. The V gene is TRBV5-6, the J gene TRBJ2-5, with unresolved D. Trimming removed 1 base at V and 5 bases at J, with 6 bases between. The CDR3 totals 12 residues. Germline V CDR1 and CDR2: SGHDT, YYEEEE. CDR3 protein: CASSLSPETQYF. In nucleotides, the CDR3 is TGTGCCAGCAGCTTGAGCCCGGAGACCCAGTACTTC. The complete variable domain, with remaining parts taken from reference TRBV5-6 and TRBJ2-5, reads DAGVTQSPTHLIKTRGQQVTLRCSPKSGHDTVSWYQQALGQGPQFIFQYYEEEERQRGNFPDRFSGHQFPNYSSELNVNALLLGDSALYLCASSLSPETQYFGPGTRLLVL.

The CDR3 loop reads CASSEAFQGHRVNQPQHF. CDR3 DNA: TGTGCCAGCAGTGAAGCCTTTCAGGGACACCGGGTCAATCAGCCCCAGCATTTT. The chain has TRBV2 and TRBJ1-5; tentative D call: TRBD1 (6 bases). Germline CDR1 is SNHLY and CDR2 is FYNNEI. This CDR3 spans 18 amino acids. V was shortened by 0 bases and J by 3 bases, with 18 bases between the two germline ends.

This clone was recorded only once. DNA of the CDR3: TGCGCCAGCAGCCCGGAACCGACACGGGGAGGGAATTCACCCCTCCACTTT. It translates to CASSPEPTRGGNSPLHF. V usage is TRBV5-1 and J usage is TRBJ1-6; D gene unclear. The CDR3 has 17 amino acids. The germline V and J ends were trimmed by 4 bases and 7 bases, with 21 bases remaining between them. Germline V gene sequence: CDR1 SGHRS, CDR2 YFSETQ. The entire variable domain, with the rest obtained from reference TRBV5-1 and TRBJ1-6, is as follows: KAGVTQTPRYLIKTRGQQVTLSCSPISGHRSVSWYQQTPGQGLQFLFEYFSETQRNKGNFPGRFSGRQFSNSRSEMNVSTLELGDSALYLCASSPEPTRGGNSPLHFGNGTRLTVT.